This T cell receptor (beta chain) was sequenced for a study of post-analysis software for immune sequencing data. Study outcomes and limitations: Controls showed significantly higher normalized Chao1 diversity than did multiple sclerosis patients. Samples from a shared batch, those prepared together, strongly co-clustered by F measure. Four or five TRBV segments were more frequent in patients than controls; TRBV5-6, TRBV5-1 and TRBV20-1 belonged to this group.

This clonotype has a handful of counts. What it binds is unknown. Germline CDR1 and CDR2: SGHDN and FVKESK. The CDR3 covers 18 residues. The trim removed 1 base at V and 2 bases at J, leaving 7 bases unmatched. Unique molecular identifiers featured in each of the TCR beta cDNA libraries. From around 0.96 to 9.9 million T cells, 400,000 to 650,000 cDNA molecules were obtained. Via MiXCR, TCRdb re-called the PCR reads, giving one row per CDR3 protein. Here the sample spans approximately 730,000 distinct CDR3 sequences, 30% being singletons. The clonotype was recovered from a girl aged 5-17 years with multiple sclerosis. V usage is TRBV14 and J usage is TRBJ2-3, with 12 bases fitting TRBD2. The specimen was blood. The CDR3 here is CASSQGGLAGPATDTQYF. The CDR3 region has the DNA TGTGCCAGCAGCCAAGGAGGACTAGCGGGACCGGCCACAGATACGCAGTATTTT.